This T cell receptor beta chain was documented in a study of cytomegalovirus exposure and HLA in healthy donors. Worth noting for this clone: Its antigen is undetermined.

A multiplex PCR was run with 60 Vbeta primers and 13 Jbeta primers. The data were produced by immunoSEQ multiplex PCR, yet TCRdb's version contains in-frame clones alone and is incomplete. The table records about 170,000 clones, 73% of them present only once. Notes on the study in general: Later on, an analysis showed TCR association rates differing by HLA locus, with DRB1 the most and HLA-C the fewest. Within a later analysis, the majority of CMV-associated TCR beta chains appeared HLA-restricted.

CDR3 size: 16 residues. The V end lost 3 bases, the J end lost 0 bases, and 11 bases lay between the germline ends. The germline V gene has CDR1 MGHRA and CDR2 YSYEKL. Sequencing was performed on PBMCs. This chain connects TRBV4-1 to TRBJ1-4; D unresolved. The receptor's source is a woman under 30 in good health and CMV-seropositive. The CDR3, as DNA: TGCGCCAGCAGCCATCCAACAGCTTCAACTAATGAAAAACTGTTTTTT. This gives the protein CASSHPTASTNEKLFF.